This TCR beta chain was sequenced during a study of preoperative IRX-2 immunotherapy in early breast cancer. Sample treatment: preoperative locoregional IRX-2 cytokine immunotherapy. Patients received preoperative, locoregional IRX-2 cytokine immunotherapy in a phase Ib study. TCRdb's copy holds only in-frame clones and misses some; the assay was immunoSEQ multiplex PCR. The sample shows 75,000 to 100,000 clones, around 86% of them seen only once. Here the sequenced sample was tumor tissue, taken after IRX-2 immunotherapy. The sequence came from a human donor with breast cancer.

The CDR3 nucleotides are TGTGCCAGCAGCTTAGATAACAGGGTGTACGAGCAGTACTTC. It encodes CASSLDNRVYEQYF. The gene calls are TRBV7-1 and TRBJ2-7; maybe TRBD1 (6 bases). TRBV7-1 is an open reading frame whose function is uncertain. The length of the CDR3 is 14 residues. The V end was cut by 4 bases, the J end by 4 bases, with 14 bases between.